This T cell receptor (beta chain) was captured in a study of blood T cell repertoires in COVID-19. The CDR3 loop spans 15 amino acids. Trimming removed 4 bases from V and 4 bases from J, with 14 bases in between. Germline-derived CDR1 and CDR2 are SGHRS and YFSETQ. Sequencing was performed with immunoSEQ multiplex PCR; in TCRdb, only in-frame clones are kept and a portion is missing. This table has 150,000 to 200,000 clones, around 83% appearing once. This chain uses TRBV5-1 with TRBJ1-4, with D tentatively TRBD1 (6 bases). Sequenced: peripheral blood. The receptor was derived from a man younger than 35 with acute or convalescent COVID-19. CDR3 sequence reads: CASSGRGNLNEKLFF. The CDR3 nucleotides are TGCGCCAGCAGCGGAAGGGGGAACCTTAATGAAAAACTGTTTTTT.